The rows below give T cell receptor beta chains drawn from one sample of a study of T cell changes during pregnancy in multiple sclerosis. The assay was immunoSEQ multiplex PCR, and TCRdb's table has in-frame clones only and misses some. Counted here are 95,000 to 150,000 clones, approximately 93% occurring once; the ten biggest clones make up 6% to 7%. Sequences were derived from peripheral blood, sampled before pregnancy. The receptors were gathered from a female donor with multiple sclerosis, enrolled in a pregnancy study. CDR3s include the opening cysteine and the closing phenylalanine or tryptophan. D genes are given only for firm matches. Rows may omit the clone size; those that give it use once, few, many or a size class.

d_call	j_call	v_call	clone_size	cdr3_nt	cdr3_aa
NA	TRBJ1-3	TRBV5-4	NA	TGTGCCAGCACCCGAAATGGGACACCCGGAAACACCATATATTTT	CASTRNGTPGNTIYF
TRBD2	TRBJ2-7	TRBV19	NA	TGTGCCAGTAGTATGGGGGGGGTGAGCTCCTACGAGCAGTACTTC	CASSMGGVSSYEQYF
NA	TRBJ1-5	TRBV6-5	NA	TGTGCCAGCGACCTGGGGACTAATCAGCCCCAGCATTTT	CASDLGTNQPQHF
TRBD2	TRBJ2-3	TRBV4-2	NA	TGTGCCAGCAGCCAAGACGGCGGGAGGGGAGGAACAGATACGCAGTATTTT	CASSQDGGRGGTDTQYF
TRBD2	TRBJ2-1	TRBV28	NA	TGTGCCAGCAGTCCCTGGGGGGGGATTAACAATGAGCAGTTCTTC	CASSPWGGINNEQFF
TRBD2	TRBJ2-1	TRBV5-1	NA	TGCGCCAGCCAGGGGTTAGCGGGAGAGGGTGAGCAGTTCTTC	CASQGLAGEGEQFF
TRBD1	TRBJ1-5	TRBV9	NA	TGTGCCAGCAGCGTAGGCGACAGGGGAGGGAATCAGCCCCAGCATTTT	CASSVGDRGGNQPQHF
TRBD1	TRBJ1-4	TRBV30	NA	TGTGCCGGCCGGGACAGGGGGCATGAAAAACTGTTTTTT	CAGRDRGHEKLFF
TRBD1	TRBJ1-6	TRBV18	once	TGTGCCAGCTCACCTTTACAGGGGGCTGTGGGGAATTCACCCCTCCACTTT	CASSPLQGAVGNSPLHF
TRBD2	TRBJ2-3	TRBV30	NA	TGTGCCTGGAGTGTAGTTACGCGGGGGGGCACAGATACGCAGTATTTT	CAWSVVTRGGTDTQYF
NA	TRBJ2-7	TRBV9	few	TGTGCCAGCAGCCCGAGGGGAGGCTACGAGCAGTACTTC	CASSPRGGYEQYF
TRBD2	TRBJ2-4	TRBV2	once	TGTGCCAGCACCGCCTTGGGACTAGGGGCCAAAAACATTCAGTACTTC	CASTALGLGAKNIQYF
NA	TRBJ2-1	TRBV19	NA	TGTGCCAGCTCTAGTGGCAGCTCCAATGAGCAGTTCTTC	CASSSGSSNEQFF
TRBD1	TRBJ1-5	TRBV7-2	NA	TGTGCCAGCAGCTTAGTTAGAGGGGGCCTTCAGCCCCAGCATTTT	CASSLVRGGLQPQHF
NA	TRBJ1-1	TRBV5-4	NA	TGTGCCAGCAGCTTGGAGCCTCAGGGTCAACTAAACACTGAAGCTTTCTTT	CASSLEPQGQLNTEAFF
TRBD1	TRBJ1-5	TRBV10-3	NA	TGTGCCATCAGTGAGGAGGACAGGGTGGTAAGTCAGCCCCAGCATTTT	CAISEEDRVVSQPQHF
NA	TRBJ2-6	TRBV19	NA	TGTGCCAGTAGTCTCAGGGGGGACTCTGGGGCCAACGTCCTGACTTTC	CASSLRGDSGANVLTF
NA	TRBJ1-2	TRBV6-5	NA	TGTGCCAGCAGTTCCCCATTGGTTGGGGCCTATGGCTACACCTTC	CASSSPLVGAYGYTF
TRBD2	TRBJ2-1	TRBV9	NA	TGTGCCAGCAGCGCACTACTAGCGGGAGGGCTTGAGCAGTTCTTC	CASSALLAGGLEQFF
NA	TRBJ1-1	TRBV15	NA	TGTGCCACCAGCAGAGCAGGGTGGGCGGAAGCTTTCTTT	CATSRAGWAEAFF
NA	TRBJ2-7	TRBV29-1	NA	TGCAGCACCTCCTCTGGAGCCTCCGAGCAGTACTTC	CSTSSGASEQYF
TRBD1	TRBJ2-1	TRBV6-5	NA	TGTGCCAGCAGTTCCTGGACAGGCACCTACAATGAGCAGTTCTTC	CASSSWTGTYNEQFF
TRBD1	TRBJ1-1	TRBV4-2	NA	TGTGCCAGCAGCAGACAGGGAAACACTGAAGCTTTCTTT	CASSRQGNTEAFF
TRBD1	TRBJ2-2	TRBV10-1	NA	TGCGCCAGCCGCCAGGATTGGGACAGGGTATGCGGGGAGCTGTTTTTT	CASRQDWDRVCGELFF
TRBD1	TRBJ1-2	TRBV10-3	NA	TGTGCCACCACCCAAGGGGGCGATCTCTATGGCTACACCTTC	CATTQGGDLYGYTF
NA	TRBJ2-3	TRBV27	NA	TGTGCCAGCAGGCCCTGGAGCGCCCGAGACACAGATACGCAGTATTTT	CASRPWSARDTDTQYF
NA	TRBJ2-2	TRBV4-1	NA	TGCGCCAGCAGCCAGCACTACACCGGGGAGCTGTTTTTT	CASSQHYTGELFF
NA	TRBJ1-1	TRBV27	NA	TGTGCCAGCAGTTCCTACCGGACCGGACAGTTGAACACTGAAGCTTTCTTT	CASSSYRTGQLNTEAFF
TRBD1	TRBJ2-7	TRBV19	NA	TGTGCCAGTAGTATAGGAGGGGGCGCCGGCGAGCAGTACTTC	CASSIGGGAGEQYF
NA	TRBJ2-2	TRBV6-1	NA	TGTGCCAGCGAAGGAGGCATAGTGAACACCGGGGAGCTGTTTTTT	CASEGGIVNTGELFF
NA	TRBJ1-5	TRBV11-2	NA	TGTGCCAGCAGCTTAGGGGGGGGCAATCAGCCCCAGCATTTT	CASSLGGGNQPQHF
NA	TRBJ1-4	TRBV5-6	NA	TGTGCCAGCAGCCACCTCGACAGGGAAAAACTGTTTTTT	CASSHLDREKLFF
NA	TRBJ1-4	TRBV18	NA	TGTGCCAGCTCCCTGGGACTTAATGAAAAACTGTTTTTT	CASSLGLNEKLFF
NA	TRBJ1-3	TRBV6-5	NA	TGTGCCAGCAGTTACTCGAAAGGGGATGGAAACACCATATATTTT	CASSYSKGDGNTIYF
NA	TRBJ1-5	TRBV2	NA	TGTGCCAGCCAGAAGATGGGGCATAGCAATCAGCCCCAGCATTTT	CASQKMGHSNQPQHF
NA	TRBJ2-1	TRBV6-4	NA	TGTGCCAGCTCTCAAAACCGCCTGGCAGTTCCAAATGAGCAGTTCTTC	CASSQNRLAVPNEQFF
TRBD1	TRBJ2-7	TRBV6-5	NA	TGTGCCAGCCTAGACGACAGGGGTAACGAGCAGTACTTC	CASLDDRGNEQYF
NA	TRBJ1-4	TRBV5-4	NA	TGTGCCAGCAGCTTAGGAGGGCAAGATAATGAAAAACTGTTTTTT	CASSLGGQDNEKLFF
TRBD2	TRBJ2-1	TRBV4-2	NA	TGTGCCAGCAGCCAAGAGGGGGAAGCGGGGGTCGATGAGCAGTTCTTC	CASSQEGEAGVDEQFF